This T cell receptor beta chain was observed in a study of T-cell reconstitution after alpha-beta-depleted transplantation in children. This clonotype occurred a few times. Germline values: CDR1 DFQATT, CDR2 SNEGSKA (reference sequence). The CDR3 loop spans 15 amino acids. After removal of 5 bases from V and 5 bases from J, the junction contained 11 bases not matched to a gene. During its preparation, the TCRbeta library received unique molecular identifiers. One entry per CDR3 protein results from TCRdb running MiXCR on the PCR reads. This table holds over 550,000 distinct CDR3 sequences, more than 9% found once.

This chain links TRBV20-1 with TRBJ2-7; 11 nucleotides agree with TRBD1. Material: PBMCs from the stem cell graft donor, obtained from the stem cell graft. This sequence was found in a human donor who donated a stem cell graft to a child with acute myeloid leukemia. CDR3 bases: TGCAGTGCTGGAAGGGGGACAGGGGGTGAAAACGAGCAGTACTTC. Amino acids: CSAGRGTGGENEQYF.